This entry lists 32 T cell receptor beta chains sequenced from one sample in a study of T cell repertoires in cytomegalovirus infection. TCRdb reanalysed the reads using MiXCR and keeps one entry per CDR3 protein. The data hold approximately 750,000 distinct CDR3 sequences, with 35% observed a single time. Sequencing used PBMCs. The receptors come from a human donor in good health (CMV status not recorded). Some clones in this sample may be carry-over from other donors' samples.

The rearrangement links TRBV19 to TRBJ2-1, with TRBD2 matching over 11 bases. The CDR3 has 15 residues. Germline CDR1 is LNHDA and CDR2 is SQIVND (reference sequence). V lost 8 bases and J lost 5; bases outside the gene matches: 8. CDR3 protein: CASQTGTSGNNEQFF. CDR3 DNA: TGTGCCAGTCAAACCGGGACTAGCGGAAACAATGAGCAGTTCTTC.

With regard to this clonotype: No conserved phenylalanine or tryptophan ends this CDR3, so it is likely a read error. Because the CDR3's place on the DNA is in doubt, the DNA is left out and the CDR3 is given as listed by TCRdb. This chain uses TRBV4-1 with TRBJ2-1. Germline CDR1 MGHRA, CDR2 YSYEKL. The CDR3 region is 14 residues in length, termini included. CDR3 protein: CASSQQDNDNEQLL.

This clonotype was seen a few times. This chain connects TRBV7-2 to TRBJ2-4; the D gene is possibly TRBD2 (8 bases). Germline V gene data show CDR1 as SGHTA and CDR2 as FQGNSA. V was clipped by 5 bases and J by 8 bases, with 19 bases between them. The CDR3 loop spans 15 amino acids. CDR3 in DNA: TGTGCCAGCAGCCAAACGATCGGGAGGGGGCACATTCAGTACTTC. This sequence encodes CASSQTIGRGHIQYF.

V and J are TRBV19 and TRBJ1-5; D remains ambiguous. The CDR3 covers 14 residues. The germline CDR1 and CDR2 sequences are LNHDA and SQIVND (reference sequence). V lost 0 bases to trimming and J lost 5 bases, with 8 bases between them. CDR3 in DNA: TGTGCCAGTAGTATAGAAGCAGGAGATCAGCCCCAGCATTTT. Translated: CASSIEAGDQPQHF.

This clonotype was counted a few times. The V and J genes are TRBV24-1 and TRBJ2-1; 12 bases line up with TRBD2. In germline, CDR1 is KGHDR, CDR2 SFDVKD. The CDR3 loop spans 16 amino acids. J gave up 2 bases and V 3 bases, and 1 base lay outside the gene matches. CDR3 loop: CATSDASGRAYNEQFF. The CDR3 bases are TGTGCCACCAGTGATGCTAGCGGGAGGGCCTACAATGAGCAGTTCTTC.

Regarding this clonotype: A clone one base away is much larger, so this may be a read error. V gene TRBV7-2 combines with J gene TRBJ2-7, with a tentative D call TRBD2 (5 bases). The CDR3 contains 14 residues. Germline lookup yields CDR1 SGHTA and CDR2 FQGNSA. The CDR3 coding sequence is TGTGCCAGCAGCCAACCCGGGGTGGGTTACGAGCAGCACTTC. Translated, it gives CASSQPGVGYEQHF.

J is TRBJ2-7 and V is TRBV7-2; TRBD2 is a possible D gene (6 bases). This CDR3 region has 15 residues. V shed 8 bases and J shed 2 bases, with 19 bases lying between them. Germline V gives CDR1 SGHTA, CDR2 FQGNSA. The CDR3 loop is CASRKTSQITYEQYF. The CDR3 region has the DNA TGTGCCAGCCGCAAAACTAGCCAAATCACCTACGAGCAGTACTTC.

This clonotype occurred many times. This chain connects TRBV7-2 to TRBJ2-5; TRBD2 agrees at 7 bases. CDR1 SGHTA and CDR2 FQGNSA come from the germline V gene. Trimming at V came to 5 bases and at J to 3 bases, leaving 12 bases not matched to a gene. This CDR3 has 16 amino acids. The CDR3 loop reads CASSLGLVGYKETQYF. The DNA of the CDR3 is TGTGCCAGCAGCCTAGGACTAGTCGGATACAAAGAGACCCAGTACTTC. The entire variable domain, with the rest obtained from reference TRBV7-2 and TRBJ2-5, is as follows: GAGVSQSPSNKVTEKGKDVELRCDPISGHTALYWYRQSLGQGLEFLIYFQGNSAPDKSGLPSDRFSAERTGGSVSTLTIQRTQQEDSAVYLCASSLGLVGYKETQYFGPGTRLLVL.

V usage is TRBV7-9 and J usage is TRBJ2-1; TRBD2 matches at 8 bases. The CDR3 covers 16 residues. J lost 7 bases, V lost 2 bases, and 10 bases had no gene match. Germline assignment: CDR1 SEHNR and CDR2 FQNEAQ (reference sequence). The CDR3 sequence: CASSLRGTRGRNEQFF. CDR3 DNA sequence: TGTGCCAGCAGCTTAAGAGGGACTAGAGGTAGGAATGAGCAGTTCTTC.

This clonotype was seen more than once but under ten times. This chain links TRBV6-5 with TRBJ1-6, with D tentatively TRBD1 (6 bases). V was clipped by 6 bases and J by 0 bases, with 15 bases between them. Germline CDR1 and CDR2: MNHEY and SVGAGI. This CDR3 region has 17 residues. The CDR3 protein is CASRNGRGSSYNSPLHF. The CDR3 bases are TGTGCCAGCAGGAACGGGAGGGGGAGCTCCTATAATTCACCCCTCCACTTT.

The CDR3 nucleotides read TGCGCCAGCAGCTTAACGGGACTAGTTCAAGAGACCCAGTACTTC. Its translation: CASSLTGLVQETQYF. This sequence joins TRBV5-1 and TRBJ2-5; 8 bases line up with TRBD2. V shed 2 bases, J shed 2 bases, and the junction held 5 bases outside the gene matches. The germline V gene encodes CDR1 SGHRS and CDR2 YFSETQ. The CDR3 sequence is 15 residues long. The full variable domain, in which reference TRBV5-1 and TRBJ2-5 provide the parts outside the CDR3, is KAGVTQTPRYLIKTRGQQVTLSCSPISGHRSVSWYQQTPGQGLQFLFEYFSETQRNKGNFPGRFSGRQFSNSRSEMNVSTLELGDSALYLCASSLTGLVQETQYFGPGTRLLVL.

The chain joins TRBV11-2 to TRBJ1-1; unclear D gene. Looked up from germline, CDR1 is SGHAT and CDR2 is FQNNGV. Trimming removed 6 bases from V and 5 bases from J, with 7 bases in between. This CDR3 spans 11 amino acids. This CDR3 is CASRWLTEAFF. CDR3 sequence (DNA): TGTGCCAGCAGGTGGTTAACTGAAGCTTTCTTT.

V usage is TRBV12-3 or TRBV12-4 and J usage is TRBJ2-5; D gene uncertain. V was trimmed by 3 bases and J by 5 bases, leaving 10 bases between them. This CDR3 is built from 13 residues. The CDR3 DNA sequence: TGTGCCAGCAGTTTCGAGCGCCGGGAGACCCAGTACTTC. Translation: CASSFERRETQYF.

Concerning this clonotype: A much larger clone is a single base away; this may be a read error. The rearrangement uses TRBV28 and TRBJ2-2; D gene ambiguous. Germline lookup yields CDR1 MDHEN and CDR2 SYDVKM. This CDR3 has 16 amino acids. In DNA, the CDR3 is TGTGCCAGCATTTTATTGGACCGCGGTGGAACCGGGGAGCTGTTTTTT. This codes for CASILLDRGGTGELFF.

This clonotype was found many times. The CDR3 coding sequence is TGTGCCAGCAGCCAGACAGGGGGCTCCTACGAGCAGTACTTC. It is translated as CASSQTGGSYEQYF. The chain combines TRBV7-2 with TRBJ2-7; 9 nucleotides match TRBD1. V shed 5 bases and J 0 bases; nucleotides not matched to a gene: 2. The V gene's germline CDR1 is SGHTA and CDR2 FQGNSA. The CDR3 covers 14 residues.

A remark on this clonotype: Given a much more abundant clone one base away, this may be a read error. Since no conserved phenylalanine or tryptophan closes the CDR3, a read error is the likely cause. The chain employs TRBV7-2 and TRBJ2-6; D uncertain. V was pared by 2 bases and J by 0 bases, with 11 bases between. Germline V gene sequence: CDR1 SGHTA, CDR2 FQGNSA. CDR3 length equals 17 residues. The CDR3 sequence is CASSLFTLSSGANVLTL. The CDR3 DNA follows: TGTGCCAGCAGCTTATTTACTCTCAGCTCTGGGGCCAACGTCCTGACTTTA.

CDR3 nucleotides: TGTGCCAGCAGCGTATTGGGGGGGCCGGCCACCGGGGAGCTGTTTTTT. Amino acids: CASSVLGGPATGELFF. The chain recombines TRBV9 with TRBJ2-2, with D perhaps matching TRBD2 (7 bases). The germline V gene encodes CDR1 SGDLS and CDR2 YYNGEE. The CDR3 covers 16 residues. V lost 1 base and J lost 4, with 14 bases in between.

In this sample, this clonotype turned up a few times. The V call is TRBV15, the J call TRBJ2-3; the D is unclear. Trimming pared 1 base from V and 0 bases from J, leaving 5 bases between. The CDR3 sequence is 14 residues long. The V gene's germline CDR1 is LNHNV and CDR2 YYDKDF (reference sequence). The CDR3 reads CATSRGGSTDTQYF. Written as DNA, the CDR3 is TGTGCCACCAGCAGAGGTGGGAGCACAGATACGCAGTATTTT.

The CDR3 here is CASSLEGGGRSTDTQYF. In DNA, the CDR3 is TGTGCCAGCAGCTTGGAGGGCGGGGGGCGAAGCACAGATACGCAGTATTTT. The chain has TRBV5-8 and TRBJ2-3; 8 bases fit TRBD2. This CDR3 has 17 residues. Germline CDR1 and CDR2: SGHTS and YDEGEE. Trimming at V came to 0 bases and at J to 0 bases, leaving 6 bases not matched to a gene.

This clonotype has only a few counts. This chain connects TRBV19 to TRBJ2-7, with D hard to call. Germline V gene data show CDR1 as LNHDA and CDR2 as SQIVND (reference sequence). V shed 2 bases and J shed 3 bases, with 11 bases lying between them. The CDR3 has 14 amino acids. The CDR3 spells CASSITGSRYEQYF. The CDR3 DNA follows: TGTGCCAGTAGTATAACCGGATCCCGCTACGAGCAGTACTTC.

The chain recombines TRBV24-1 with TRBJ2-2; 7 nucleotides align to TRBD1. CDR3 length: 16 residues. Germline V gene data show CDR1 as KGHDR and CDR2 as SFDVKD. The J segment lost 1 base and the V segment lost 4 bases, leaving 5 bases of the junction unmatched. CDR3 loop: CATSDWGQQNTGELFF. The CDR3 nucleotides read TGTGCCACCAGTGACTGGGGACAGCAGAACACCGGGGAGCTGTTTTTT.

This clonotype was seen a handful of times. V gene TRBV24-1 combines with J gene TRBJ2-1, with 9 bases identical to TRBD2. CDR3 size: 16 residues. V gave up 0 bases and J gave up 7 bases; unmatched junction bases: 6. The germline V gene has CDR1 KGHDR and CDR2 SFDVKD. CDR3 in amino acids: CATSDLISGGLNEQFF. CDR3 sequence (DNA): TGTGCCACCAGTGATTTGATTAGCGGGGGATTAAATGAGCAGTTCTTC.

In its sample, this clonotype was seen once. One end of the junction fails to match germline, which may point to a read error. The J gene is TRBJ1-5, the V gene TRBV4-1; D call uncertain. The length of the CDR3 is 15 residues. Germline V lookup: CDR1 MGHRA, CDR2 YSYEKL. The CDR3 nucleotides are TGTTCCAGCAGCCAAATGACTACTAGCAATCAGCCCCAGCATTTT. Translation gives CSSSQMTTSNQPQHF.

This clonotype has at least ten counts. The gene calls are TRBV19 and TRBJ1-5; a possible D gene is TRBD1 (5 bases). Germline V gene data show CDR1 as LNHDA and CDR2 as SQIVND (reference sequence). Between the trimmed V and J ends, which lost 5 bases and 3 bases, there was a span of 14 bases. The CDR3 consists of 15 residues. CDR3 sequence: CASSLREGHNQPQHF. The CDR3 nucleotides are TGTGCCAGTAGTCTAAGGGAGGGGCACAATCAGCCCCAGCATTTT. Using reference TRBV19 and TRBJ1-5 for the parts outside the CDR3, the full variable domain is DGGITQSPKYLFRKEGQNVTLSCEQNLNHDAMYWYRQDPGQGLRLIYYSQIVNDFQKGDIAEGYSVSREKKESFPLTVTSAQKNPTAFYLCASSLREGHNQPQHFGDGTRLSIL.

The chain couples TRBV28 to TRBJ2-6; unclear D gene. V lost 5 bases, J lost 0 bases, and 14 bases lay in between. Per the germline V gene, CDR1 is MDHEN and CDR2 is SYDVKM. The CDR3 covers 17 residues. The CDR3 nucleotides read TGTGCCAGCAGTCCCCCGCGACCAGGCTCTGGGGCCAACGTCCTGACTTTC. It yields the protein CASSPPRPGSGANVLTF.

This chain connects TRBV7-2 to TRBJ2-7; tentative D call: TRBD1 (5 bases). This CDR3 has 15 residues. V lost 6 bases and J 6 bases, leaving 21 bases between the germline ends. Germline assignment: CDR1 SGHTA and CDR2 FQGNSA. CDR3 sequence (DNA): TGTGCCAGCAGTCAAACGGGCAGGGATAGGTTCGAGCAGTACTTC. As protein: CASSQTGRDRFEQYF.

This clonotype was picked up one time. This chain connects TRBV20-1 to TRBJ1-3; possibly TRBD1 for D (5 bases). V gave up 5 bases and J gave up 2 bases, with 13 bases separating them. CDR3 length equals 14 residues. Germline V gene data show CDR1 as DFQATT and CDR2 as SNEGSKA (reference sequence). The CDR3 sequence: CSARMATAGNTIYF. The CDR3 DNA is TGCAGTGCTCGGATGGCGACAGCTGGAAACACCATATATTTT.

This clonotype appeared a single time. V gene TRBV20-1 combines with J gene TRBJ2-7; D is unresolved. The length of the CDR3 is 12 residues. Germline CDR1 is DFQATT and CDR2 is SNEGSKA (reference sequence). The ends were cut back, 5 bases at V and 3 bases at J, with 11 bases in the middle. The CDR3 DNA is TGCAGTGCTCACGAGGACGGCTACGAGCAGTACTTC. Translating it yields CSAHEDGYEQYF.

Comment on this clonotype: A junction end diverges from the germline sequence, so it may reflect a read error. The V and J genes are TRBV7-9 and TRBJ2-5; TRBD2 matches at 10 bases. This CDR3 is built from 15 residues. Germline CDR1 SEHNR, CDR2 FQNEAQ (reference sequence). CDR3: CASSILAGGQDTQYF. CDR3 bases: TGTGCCAGCAGCATCTTAGCGGGGGGCCAAGATACCCAGTACTTC.

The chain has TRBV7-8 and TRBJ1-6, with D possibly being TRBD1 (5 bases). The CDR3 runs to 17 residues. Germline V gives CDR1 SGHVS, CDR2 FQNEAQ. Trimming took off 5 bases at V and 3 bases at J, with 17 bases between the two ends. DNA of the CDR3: TGTGCCAGCAGCCTTCCGGGGGGACCGAGCTATAATTCACCCCTCCACTTT. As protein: CASSLPGGPSYNSPLHF.

In DNA, the CDR3 is TGTGCCAGCAGCTCGAGAGGAACTTGGGTAGATGGCTACACCTTC. It specifies CASSSRGTWVDGYTF. The chain couples TRBV7-9 to TRBJ1-2; D uncertain. V was trimmed by 4 bases and J by 6 bases, leaving 18 bases between them. Germline V gene sequence: CDR1 SEHNR, CDR2 FQNEAQ (reference sequence). The length of the CDR3 is 15 residues.

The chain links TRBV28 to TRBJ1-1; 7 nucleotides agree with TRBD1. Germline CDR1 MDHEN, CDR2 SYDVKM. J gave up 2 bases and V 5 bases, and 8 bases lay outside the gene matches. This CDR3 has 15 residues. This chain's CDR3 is CASSGRGAGNTEAFF. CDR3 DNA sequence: TGTGCCAGCAGTGGCAGGGGGGCGGGAAACACTGAAGCTTTCTTT.